A selection of T cell receptor beta chains follows, all from one sample in a study of blood T cell repertoires in COVID-19. Clones were sequenced by immunoSEQ multiplex PCR, and TCRdb holds only the in-frame ones, with some missing. The repertoire consists of 220,000 or so clones, with 80% to 85% occurring once and the leading ten covering 6.8%. What was sequenced was PBMCs or T cells enriched from blood (not recorded which). The receptors shown here come from a woman in her thirties or forties who had recovered from COVID-19. Each CDR3 is given with its conserved first and last residue. D genes are given only for firm matches. The listing skips clone size in some rows; elsewhere it reads once, few, many or a size class.

v_call	clone_size	d_call	j_call	cdr3_nt	cdr3_aa
TRBV30	few	NA	TRBJ1-4	TGTGCCTGGAGTTCAGGGGATTACGAAAAACTGTTTTTT	CAWSSGDYEKLFF
TRBV30	NA	TRBD2	TRBJ2-1	TGTGCCTGGAGTGGAATAGCGGGTCATGAGCAGTTCTTC	CAWSGIAGHEQFF
TRBV2	NA	NA	TRBJ2-7	TGTGCCAGCAGTGTCGGACAGCTTTACGAGCAGTACTTC	CASSVGQLYEQYF
TRBV18	NA	NA	TRBJ2-5	TGTGCCAGCTCACCACCCCTGGGCCCGGCCCAAGGGGGGACCCAGTACTTC	CASSPPLGPAQGGTQYF
TRBV5-1	NA	TRBD2	TRBJ2-1	TGCGCCAGCCTAGGACTAGCGGGAACCCACAATGAGCAGTTCTTC	CASLGLAGTHNEQFF
TRBV18	few	NA	TRBJ2-2	TGTGCCAGCTCACCACGCTACGTCTCAAACACCGGGGAGCTGTTTTTT	CASSPRYVSNTGELFF
TRBV7-9	NA	TRBD2	TRBJ2-1	TGTGCCAGCAGCTTTTGGACTAGTCTGTACAATGAGCAGTTCTTC	CASSFWTSLYNEQFF
TRBV18	NA	TRBD1	TRBJ1-4	TGTGCCAGCTCTCACCTTCTGGGCCAGGGGGCATCTCGGGATGAAAAACTGTTTTTT	CASSHLLGQGASRDEKLFF
TRBV7-2	NA	TRBD2	TRBJ2-1	TGTGCCAGCAGCTTCGCCCCGGGAGGGCATGAGCAGTTCTTC	CASSFAPGGHEQFF
TRBV5-1	NA	NA	TRBJ2-7	TGCGCCAGCAGCTTGGACAGGTACGAGCAGTACTTC	CASSLDRYEQYF
TRBV10-2	NA	TRBD1	TRBJ1-2	TGCGCCAGCAGCCAGACAGGGTGGTGGTATGGCTACACCTTC	CASSQTGWWYGYTF
TRBV27	NA	NA	TRBJ2-3	TGTGCCAGCAGTTTCGGCGGGATTCGGACAGATACGCAGTATTTT	CASSFGGIRTDTQYF
TRBV5-1	NA	TRBD1	TRBJ1-1	TGCGCCAGCAGCTTGGGCAGGCAGGGGGGCACTGAAGCTTTCTTT	CASSLGRQGGTEAFF
TRBV5-1	NA	NA	TRBJ1-1	TGCGCCAGCAAAAGTCTTTGGACAGCCCTTAACACTGAAGCTTTCTTT	CASKSLWTALNTEAFF
TRBV24-1	NA	TRBD1	TRBJ2-5	TGTGCCACCAGTGATGCGTCCGGGACAGGGAAAGAGACCCAGTACTTC	CATSDASGTGKETQYF
TRBV14	NA	TRBD1	TRBJ2-7	TGTGCCAGCAGCTCCCGGGACAGGGACCACGAGCAGTACTTC	CASSSRDRDHEQYF
TRBV7-8	NA	TRBD1	TRBJ2-2	TGTGCCAGCACCGGGGACAGGGGGGGCACCGGGGAGCTGTTTTTT	CASTGDRGGTGELFF
TRBV5-4	NA	NA	TRBJ1-4	TGTGCCAGCAGCTTGGATGGGGGGGGAAATGAAAAACTGTTTTTT	CASSLDGGGNEKLFF
TRBV18	NA	NA	TRBJ1-1	TGTGCCAGCTCGAGGACAGAAACCAACACTGAAGCTTTCTTT	CASSRTETNTEAFF
TRBV11-2	NA	NA	TRBJ1-4	TGTGCCAGCAGCTTAGGATGGGGGCCAGAAAAACTGTTTTTT	CASSLGWGPEKLFF
TRBV30	NA	NA	TRBJ2-3	TGTGCCTGGAGTACCGGGGTGAGCACAGATACGCAGTATTTT	CAWSTGVSTDTQYF
TRBV25-1	once	NA	TRBJ2-2	TGTGCCAGCAGTGATTTCGGGGCGAACACCGGGGAGCTGTTTTTT	CASSDFGANTGELFF